These 2 T cell receptor beta chains came from one sample sequenced in a study of shared clonotypes between healthy human individuals. Sequencing used immunoSEQ multiplex PCR; TCRdb keeps in-frame clones, though not all of them. The sample includes millions of clones, roughly 95% of them seen just once. The material sequenced was naive CD4+ T cells sorted from blood. The subset: CD45RA+ positively selected. The receptors derive from a young man in good health.

J is TRBJ2-7 and V is TRBV30, with a possible D match to TRBD2 (5 bases). V gave up 0 bases and J gave up 5 bases, with 20 bases separating them. The CDR3 sequence is 16 residues long. Germline CDR1 reads GTSNPN; CDR2 reads SVGIG (reference sequence). CDR3 sequence (DNA): TGTGCCTGGAGTGTACTCGGAGCGGTGAGACTCCACGAGCAGTACTTC. Translating it yields CAWSVLGAVRLHEQYF.

The chain has TRBV6-1 and TRBJ2-7, with D possibly TRBD1 on 6 matching bases. Germline V gene lookup returns CDR1 MNHNS and CDR2 SASEGT. Trimming took 11 bases from V and 2 from J, leaving 13 bases between them. The CDR3 has 12 amino acids. In nucleotides, the CDR3 is TGTGCCTTAAGGACAGCTACCTACGAGCAGTACTTC. As protein: CALRTATYEQYF.